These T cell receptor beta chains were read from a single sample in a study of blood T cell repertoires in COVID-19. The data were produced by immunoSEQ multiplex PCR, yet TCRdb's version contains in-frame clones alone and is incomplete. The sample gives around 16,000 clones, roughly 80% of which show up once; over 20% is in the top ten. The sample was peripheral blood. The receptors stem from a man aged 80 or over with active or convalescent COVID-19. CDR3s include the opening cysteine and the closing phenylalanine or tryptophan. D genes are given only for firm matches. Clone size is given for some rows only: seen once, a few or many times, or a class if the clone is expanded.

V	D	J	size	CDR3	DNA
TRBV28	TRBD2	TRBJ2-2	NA	CASSLRLDSGGNTGELFF	TGTGCCAGCAGTTTAAGGTTGGATAGCGGGGGTAACACCGGGGAGCTGTTTTTT
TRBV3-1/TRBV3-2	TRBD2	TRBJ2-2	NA	CASSQDWRGVVGELFF	TGTGCCAGCAGCCAAGATTGGCGGGGGGTTGTCGGGGAGCTGTTTTTT
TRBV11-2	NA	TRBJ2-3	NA	CASSLDQLRMQYF	TGTGCCAGCAGCTTAGATCAATTGCGGATGCAGTATTTT
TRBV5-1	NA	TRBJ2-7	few	CASSVDGSSTEQYF	TGCGCCAGCAGCGTGGACGGTTCTTCTACCGAGCAGTACTTC
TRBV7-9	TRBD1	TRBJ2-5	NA	CASSPLRGQGAEETQYF	TGTGCCAGCAGCCCCCTTAGGGGACAGGGGGCGGAAGAGACCCAGTACTTC
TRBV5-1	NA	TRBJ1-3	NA	CASSPFRGTGNTIYF	TGCGCCAGCAGTCCCTTTCGGGGGACTGGAAACACCATATATTTT
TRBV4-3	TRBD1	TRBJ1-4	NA	CASSQERGRGQGKLFF	TGCGCCAGCAGCCAAGAAAGGGGCAGGGGGCAGGGAAAACTGTTTTTT
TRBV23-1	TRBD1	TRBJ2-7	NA	CASSPLPRTGGKEQYF	TGCGCCAGCAGTCCGTTACCCAGGACAGGGGGCAAAGAGCAGTACTTC
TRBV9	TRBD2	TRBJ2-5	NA	CASSVTGGAGETQYF	TGTGCCAGCAGCGTCACGGGGGGAGCGGGGGAGACCCAGTACTTC
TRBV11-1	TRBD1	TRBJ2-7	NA	CASRQPGTGVHEQYF	TGTGCCAGCAGACAACCCGGGACAGGGGTCCACGAGCAGTACTTC
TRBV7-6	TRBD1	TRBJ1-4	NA	CASSPQDRNLPNEKLFF	TGTGCCAGCAGCCCCCAGGACAGGAACCTTCCTAATGAAAAACTGTTTTTT
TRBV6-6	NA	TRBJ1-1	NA	CASSGGGSTEAFF	TGTGCCAGTTCAGGCGGGGGGAGCACTGAAGCTTTCTTT
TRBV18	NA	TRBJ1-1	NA	CASSPPTGTEAFF	TGTGCCAGCTCACCACCGACAGGCACTGAAGCTTTCTTT
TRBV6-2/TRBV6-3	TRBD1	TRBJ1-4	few	CASSGQGDEKLFF	TGTGCCAGCAGTGGGCAGGGGGATGAAAAACTGTTTTTT
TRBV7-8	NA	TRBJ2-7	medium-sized	CASSLVAGTSYEQYF	TGTGCCAGCAGCTTAGTTGCGGGGACCTCCTACGAGCAGTACTTC
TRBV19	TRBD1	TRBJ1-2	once	CASRPGQGGGYTF	TGTGCCAGTAGACCGGGACAGGGCGGTGGCTACACCTTC
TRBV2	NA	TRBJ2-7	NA	CASTLSYEQYF	TGTGCCAGCACCCTGTCCTACGAGCAGTACTTC
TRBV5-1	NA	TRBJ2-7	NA	CASSLSWGKPSYEQYF	TGCGCCAGCAGCTTGAGCTGGGGCAAGCCGTCTTACGAGCAGTACTTC
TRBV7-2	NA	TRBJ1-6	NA	CASSLVSSGGLASPLHF	TGTGCCAGCAGCTTAGTAAGTTCCGGGGGGTTAGCTTCACCCCTCCACTTT
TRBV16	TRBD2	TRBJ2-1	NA	CASSQGSGGRNEQFF	TGTGCCAGCAGCCAAGGGAGCGGGGGGCGCAATGAGCAGTTCTTC
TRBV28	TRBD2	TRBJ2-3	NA	CASSATSGGTTDTQYF	TGTGCCAGCAGTGCTACTAGCGGGGGAACCACAGATACGCAGTATTTT
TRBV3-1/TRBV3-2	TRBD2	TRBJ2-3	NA	CASSQGTSSYTDTQYF	TGTGCCAGCAGCCAAGGGACTAGCAGTTACACAGATACGCAGTATTTT
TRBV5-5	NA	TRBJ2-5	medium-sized	CASSLLALGVQETQYF	TGTGCCAGCAGCTTGTTGGCCCTAGGGGTGCAAGAGACCCAGTACTTC
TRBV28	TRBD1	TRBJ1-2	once	CASSPGTGGVAWGYTF	TGTGCCAGCAGTCCAGGGACAGGGGGGGTGGCGTGGGGCTACACCTTC
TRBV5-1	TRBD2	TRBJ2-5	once	CASSLGTSGGAGQETQYF	TGCGCCAGCAGCTTGGGGACTAGCGGGGGGGCTGGACAAGAGACCCAGTACTTC
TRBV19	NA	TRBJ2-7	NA	CASSIVSTASYEQYF	TGTGCCAGTAGTATAGTCTCGACAGCCTCCTACGAGCAGTACTTC
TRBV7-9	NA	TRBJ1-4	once	CASSPQGTNEKLFF	TGTGCCAGCAGCCCCCAGGGAACTAATGAAAAACTGTTTTTT
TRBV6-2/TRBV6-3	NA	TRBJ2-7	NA	CASSAYRESYEQYF	TGTGCCAGCAGTGCCTACAGGGAGAGCTACGAGCAGTACTTC
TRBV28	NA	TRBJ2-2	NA	CASSTEMRRELFF	TGTGCCAGCAGCACCGAAATGAGAAGGGAGCTGTTTTTT
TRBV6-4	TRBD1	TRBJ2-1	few	CASSREGALVINEQFF	TGTGCCAGCAGTAGAGAGGGGGCTCTTGTCATTAATGAGCAGTTCTTC
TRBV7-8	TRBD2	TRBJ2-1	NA	CASSPLTSGRSYNEQFF	TGTGCCAGCAGCCCCCTTACTAGCGGTCGTTCCTACAATGAGCAGTTCTTC
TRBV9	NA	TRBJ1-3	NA	CASSALLSSGNTIYF	TGTGCCAGCAGCGCTTTGCTTAGCTCTGGAAACACCATATATTTT
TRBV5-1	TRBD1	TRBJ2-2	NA	CASSWASGQGPRAGELFF	TGCGCCAGCAGCTGGGCCTCGGGACAGGGGCCTCGGGCCGGGGAGCTGTTTTTT
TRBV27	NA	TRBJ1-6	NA	CASSFQPADHYNSPLHF	TGTGCCAGCAGTTTCCAACCGGCGGATCACTATAATTCACCCCTCCACTTT
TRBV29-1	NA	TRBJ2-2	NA	CSVGRGHSNTGELFF	TGCAGCGTTGGCAGGGGCCATAGTAACACCGGGGAGCTGTTTTTT
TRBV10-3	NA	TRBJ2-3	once	CAISEGGFTDTQYF	TGTGCCATCAGTGAGGGGGGGTTCACAGATACGCAGTATTTT
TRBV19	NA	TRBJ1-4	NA	CASMGSNNEKLFF	TGTGCCAGTATGGGCAGCAATAATGAAAAACTGTTTTTT
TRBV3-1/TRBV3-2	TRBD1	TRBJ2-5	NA	CASSHRDRGNQETQYF	TGTGCCAGCAGCCATCGGGACAGGGGCAACCAAGAGACCCAGTACTTC
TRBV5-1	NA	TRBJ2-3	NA	CASSSYTDTQYF	TGCGCCAGCAGCTCTTACACAGATACGCAGTATTTT
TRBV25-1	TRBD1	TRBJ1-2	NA	CASRTGDNYGYTF	TGTGCCAGCCGGACAGGTGATAACTATGGCTACACCTTC
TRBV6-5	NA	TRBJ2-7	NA	CASRGMGHEQYF	TGTGCCAGCCGGGGGATGGGCCACGAGCAGTACTTC
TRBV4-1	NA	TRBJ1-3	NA	CASSQDRDSGNTIYF	TGCGCCAGCAGCCAAGATAGAGACTCTGGAAACACCATATATTTT
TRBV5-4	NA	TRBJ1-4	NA	CASSLMVQGSTNEKLFF	TGTGCCAGCAGCTTGATGGTACAGGGTTCAACTAATGAAAAACTGTTTTTT
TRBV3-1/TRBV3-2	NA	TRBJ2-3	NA	CASSQGAYSTDTQYF	TGTGCCAGCAGCCAAGGAGCGTACTCCACAGATACGCAGTATTTT
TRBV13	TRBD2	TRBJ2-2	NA	CASSLERGGLTGELFF	TGTGCCAGCAGCTTAGAGCGGGGGGGCCTCACCGGGGAGCTGTTTTTT
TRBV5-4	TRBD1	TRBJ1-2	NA	CASSKTGGDYGYTF	TGTGCCAGCAGCAAAACAGGGGGCGACTATGGCTACACCTTC
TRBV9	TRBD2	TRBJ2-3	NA	CASSPRSGGSTDTQYF	TGTGCCAGCAGCCCCCGTAGCGGGGGGTCCACAGATACGCAGTATTTT
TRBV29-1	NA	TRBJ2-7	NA	CSVRHTGRGEQYF	TGCAGCGTTCGCCACACAGGGAGGGGCGAGCAGTACTTC
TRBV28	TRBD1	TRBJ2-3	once	CASRIQGLADTQYF	TGTGCCAGCAGAATACAGGGGCTGGCAGATACGCAGTATTTT